This T cell receptor beta chain was documented in a study of T cell responses to AZD1222 COVID-19 vaccine. General study results and limits: Donors were largely white British and mainly female; clonal diversity was possibly underestimated. Mapped onto spike, vaccine-associated CD4 TCRs spanned it and were dominant at 160-218 and 743-854. Repertoire sampling occurred only after the peak T cell response. After two AZD1222 doses, spike-specific TCR breadth and depth rose versus day 0.

About this clone: Its antigen is currently unknown.

Sequencing was performed with immunoSEQ multiplex PCR; in TCRdb, only in-frame clones are kept and a portion is missing. The sample records around 200,000 clones, 85% to 90% being singletons. Trimming stripped 6 bases from V and 6 bases from J, with 11 bases between. Germline lookup yields CDR1 SNHLY and CDR2 FYNNEI. The CDR3 runs to 13 residues. This material consisted of peripheral blood, taken on day 0 of AZD1222 vaccination. The rearrangement uses TRBV2 and TRBJ2-2; D might be TRBD2 (7 bases). This clonotype was sampled from an adult in good health. CDR3 protein: CASSRGGSGELFF. In nucleotides, the CDR3 is TGTGCCAGCAGCAGGGGAGGGTCCGGGGAGCTGTTTTTT.